The rows below give T cell receptor beta chains drawn from one sample of a study of blood T cell repertoires in COVID-19. The assay was immunoSEQ multiplex PCR, and TCRdb's table has in-frame clones only and misses some. Seen here are about 75,000 clones, about 90% observed once, and the top ten hold 2.5%. The sequenced sample consisted of peripheral blood. These receptors were obtained from a human donor in a cohort sampled during active COVID-19. Both conserved end residues are part of each CDR3. D genes are given only for firm matches. A clone size is listed for some rows: how often the clone was seen (once, few, many), or a class if it is expanded.

few	TRBV7-6	TRBJ2-3	NA	TGTGCCAGCAGCTTAGACGCCGGGGGGCGGGCAGATACGCAGTATTTT	CASSLDAGGRADTQYF
NA	TRBV28	TRBJ2-7	TRBD2	TGTGCCAGCAGTATCAGGACTAGCGGGACCTACGAGCAGTACTTC	CASSIRTSGTYEQYF
NA	TRBV5-1	TRBJ1-1	NA	TGCGCCAGCAGCCCACTAGTAGGAGGCACTGAAGCTTTCTTT	CASSPLVGGTEAFF
once	TRBV6-4	TRBJ2-3	TRBD2	TGTGCCAGCAGTGACTCACTAGCGGGAGGGCGAGATACGCAGTATTTT	CASSDSLAGGRDTQYF
NA	TRBV28	TRBJ2-1	TRBD1	TGTGCCAGCAGTTCTACAGGGGCGAGGAATGAGCAGTTCTTC	CASSSTGARNEQFF
once	TRBV6-2/TRBV6-3	TRBJ2-7	NA	TGTGCCAGCAGTCTGGTCGGGGTGAGCTCCTACGAGCAGTACTTC	CASSLVGVSSYEQYF
NA	TRBV9	TRBJ2-3	TRBD2	TGTGCCAGCAGCGTACGGGACTACACAGATACGCAGTATTTT	CASSVRDYTDTQYF
once	TRBV15	TRBJ2-1	NA	TGTGCCACCAGCAGTGGGGCTAGACAATTAAAAGACAATGAGCAGTTCTTC	CATSSGARQLKDNEQFF
once	TRBV5-4	TRBJ2-1	TRBD2	TGTGCCAGCAGCTTGGGTAGCGGGAAGGGGAATGAGCAGTTCTTC	CASSLGSGKGNEQFF
NA	TRBV7-2	TRBJ1-2	NA	TGTGCCAGCAGCTTAGGTCCGGAGGACTATGGCTACACCTTC	CASSLGPEDYGYTF
NA	TRBV7-8	TRBJ2-7	NA	TGTGCCAGCAGCACTACAGGGCTCGAGCAGTACTTC	CASSTTGLEQYF
NA	TRBV5-1	TRBJ1-1	TRBD1	TGCGCCAGCAGCTTGGTTACAGGGGCGAACACTGAAGCTTTCTTT	CASSLVTGANTEAFF
NA	TRBV2	TRBJ2-7	TRBD2	TGTGCCAGCGATACTAGCGTTATCTCCTACGAGCAGTACTTC	CASDTSVISYEQYF
NA	TRBV6-5	TRBJ2-7	TRBD1	TGTGCCAGCAGGAGGGACAGCAAAAACCACGAGCAGTACTTC	CASRRDSKNHEQYF
once	TRBV4-3	TRBJ2-7	NA	TGCGCCAGCAGCCAAGATTTGACAGCAGAGCAGTACTTC	CASSQDLTAEQYF
NA	TRBV6-1	TRBJ1-1	TRBD1	TGTGCCAGCAGTGACAGGGGGCCGGGTGAAGCTTTCTTT	CASSDRGPGEAFF
NA	TRBV3-1/TRBV3-2	TRBJ2-7	NA	TGTGCCAGCAGCCAAGTCTTCTACGAGCAGTACTTC	CASSQVFYEQYF
NA	TRBV19	TRBJ2-1	NA	TGTGCCAGTAGTATAGAGACAGCTTACAATGAGCAGTTCTTC	CASSIETAYNEQFF
few	TRBV19	TRBJ1-5	TRBD1	TGTGCCAGTAGTATCGTATCGCAGGGGGCGCGACCCCAGCATTTT	CASSIVSQGARPQHF
NA	TRBV28	TRBJ1-5	NA	TGTGCCATCCTCGGGTTGTATAGCAATCAGCCCCAGCATTTT	CAILGLYSNQPQHF
NA	TRBV19	TRBJ1-2	TRBD1	TGTGCCAGTAGCTCGGGACAGGGGTTGAGCTACACCTTC	CASSSGQGLSYTF
NA	TRBV19	TRBJ1-2	NA	TGTGCCAGTAACTCCCCTCCTAGCTATGGCTACACCTTC	CASNSPPSYGYTF
NA	TRBV18	TRBJ2-5	NA	TGTGCCAGCTCACTCACAGGGTTGGGCGAGACCCAGTACTTC	CASSLTGLGETQYF
NA	TRBV12-3/TRBV12-4	TRBJ1-1	NA	TGTGCCAGCAGTTTAACAGGAGAAGCTTTCTTT	CASSLTGEAFF
NA	TRBV6-5	TRBJ1-6	TRBD1	TGTGCCAGCAGTTACGAAGGACAGGGGGCAGGTTCACCCCTCCACTTT	CASSYEGQGAGSPLHF
NA	TRBV7-8	TRBJ2-7	NA	TGTGCCAGCAGCCTAACGACAGCCCCGAACTACGAGCAGTACTTC	CASSLTTAPNYEQYF
NA	TRBV19	TRBJ1-2	TRBD1	TGTGCCAGTAGTATCATGGCAGGGGGCGCGGATGGCTACACCTTC	CASSIMAGGADGYTF
NA	TRBV27	TRBJ2-7	TRBD1	TGTGCCAGCAGTTTTCAGGGGGCCTACGAGCAGTACTTC	CASSFQGAYEQYF
NA	TRBV7-6	TRBJ2-7	NA	TGTGCCAGCAGCCCCAGAGGGGGTGGGCAGAGCTACGCGCAGTACTTC	CASSPRGGGQSYAQYF